The next 31 T cell receptor beta chains were all read from a single sample in a study of radiation and T cells in renal cell carcinoma. Time point defined: blood 2 weeks post-SBRT. As to treatment: 15 Gy SBRT to primary tumor, nephrectomy 4 weeks later. The method was immunoSEQ multiplex PCR; TCRdb's version includes in-frame clones alone and lacks a portion of them. The profile shows 100,000 to 150,000 clones, more than 75% of them singletons. Here the sequenced sample was blood, taken from a patient whose treatment included radiotherapy and nephrectomy. These receptors came from a woman in her sixties or seventies with renal cell carcinoma.

V gene TRBV5-4 combines with J gene TRBJ2-7; 7 bases fit TRBD1. The ends lost 0 bases at V and 5 bases at J; junction bases unmatched: 5. The CDR3 is 14 residues long. Germline V CDR1 and CDR2: SGHNT, YYREEE (reference sequence). The CDR3 DNA reads TGTGCCAGCAGCTTGGGCAGGGGGTTGAACGAGCAGTACTTC. It yields the protein CASSLGRGLNEQYF.

The rearrangement uses TRBV6-1 and TRBJ2-4; TRBD2 matches at 12 bases. In germline, CDR1 is MNHNS, CDR2 SASEGT. J gave up 0 bases and V 3 bases, and 3 bases lay outside the gene matches. The CDR3 has 17 residues. CDR3 sequence: CASSELAGGLAKNIQYF. The CDR3 DNA reads TGTGCCAGCAGTGAGCTAGCGGGGGGGTTAGCCAAAAACATTCAGTACTTC.

The V gene is TRBV23-1, the J gene TRBJ2-7, with D possibly TRBD1 on 6 matching bases. TRBV23-1 is an ORF for which the function is uncertain. CDR3 length: 14 residues. Trimming removed 8 bases from V and 3 bases from J, with 17 bases in between. This CDR3 is CASRISRGYYEQYF. The CDR3 nucleotides read TGCGCCAGCCGTATCAGCAGGGGCTACTACGAGCAGTACTTC.

The chain carries TRBV5-1 and TRBJ1-4; 8 positions agree with TRBD1. Germline V gene sequence: CDR1 SGHRS, CDR2 YFSETQ. V lost 4 bases to trimming and J lost 8 bases; unmatched junction nucleotides: 7. The CDR3 has 14 amino acids. The CDR3 bases are TGCGCCAGCAGCACGGACAGGGAGGGGGAAAAACTGTTTTTT. As protein: CASSTDREGEKLFF.

This clone was seen only a few times. The V call is TRBV5-4, the J call TRBJ1-2; 7 bases fit TRBD1. Trimming took 4 bases from V and 7 from J; bases not matched to a gene: 7. Germline V gene data show CDR1 as SGHNT and CDR2 as YYREEE (reference sequence). CDR3 length: 13 amino acids. The CDR3 nucleotides read TGTGCCAGCAGCCGGGACAGCTTAGGTGGCTACACCTTC. This encodes CASSRDSLGGYTF.

V is TRBV7-9 and J is TRBJ1-1, with 8 bases aligning to TRBD1. The V gene's germline CDR1 is SEHNR and CDR2 FQNEAQ (reference sequence). Trimming took 1 base from V and 4 from J; bases not matched to a gene: 5. This CDR3 spans 15 amino acids. The CDR3 sequence: CASSLGLTGGTEAFF. The CDR3 DNA is TGTGCCAGCAGCTTAGGGCTCACAGGGGGCACTGAAGCTTTCTTT.

The rearrangement uses TRBV21-1 and TRBJ2-7; TRBD2 is the table's D call and was not checked against the DNA. TRBV21-1 is a recognized pseudogene. This CDR3 is 13 amino acids long. The CDR3 region has the DNA TGTGCCAGCAGCAACCAGGAACGGGAGGAGCAGTACTTC. It encodes CASSNQEREEQYF.

This clone was observed a handful of times. This chain uses TRBV14 with TRBJ1-1, with D possibly TRBD1 on 5 matching bases. The CDR3 spans 16 residues. Trimming removed 3 bases at V and 5 bases at J, with 19 bases between. Germline V gene sequence: CDR1 SGHDN, CDR2 FVKESK. The chain's CDR3 is CASSHLGDLGGTEAFF. The CDR3 coding sequence is TGTGCCAGCAGCCATTTGGGGGACCTCGGGGGGACTGAAGCTTTCTTT. Supplemented by reference TRBV14 and TRBJ1-1, the full variable domain reads EAGVTQFPSHSVIEKGQTVTLRCDPISGHDNLYWYRRVMGKEIKFLLHFVKESKQDESGMPNNRFLAERTGGTYSTLKVQPAELEDSGVYFCASSHLGDLGGTEAFFGQGTRLTVV.

This clone was picked up a small number of times. V usage is TRBV10-3 and J usage is TRBJ1-1; D is possibly TRBD1 (5 bases). Between the trimmed V and J ends, which lost 6 bases and 4 bases, there was a span of 15 bases. This CDR3 is 14 amino acids long. From germline, CDR1 is ENHRY and CDR2 SYGVKD. This chain's CDR3 is CAISTSGGGTEAFF. CDR3 sequence (DNA): TGTGCCATCAGCACCTCCGGCGGGGGCACTGAAGCTTTCTTT.

V gene TRBV28 combines with J gene TRBJ1-2; D not certain. Germline V gene lookup returns CDR1 MDHEN and CDR2 SYDVKM. There are 13 residues in the CDR3. The V end lost 6 bases, the J end lost 1 base, and 9 bases lay between the germline ends. CDR3 in amino acids: CASRDGVNYGYTF. For the CDR3, the DNA is TGTGCCAGCAGGGACGGAGTTAACTATGGCTACACCTTC.

V is TRBV28 and J is TRBJ2-7; tentatively, D is TRBD2 (5 bases). Trimming shortened V by 4 bases and J by 2 bases, and 15 bases separated the two germline ends. From germline, CDR1 is MDHEN and CDR2 SYDVKM. The CDR3 sequence is 15 residues long. As DNA, the CDR3 is TGTGCCAGCAGTTACACGATAGCGCAGGCCTACGAGCAGTACTTC. The encoded protein is CASSYTIAQAYEQYF. The whole variable domain, remainder taken from reference TRBV28 and TRBJ2-7, is DVKVTQSSRYLVKRTGEKVFLECVQDMDHENMFWYRQDPGLGLRLIYFSYDVKMKEKGDIPEGYSVSREKKERFSLILESASTNQTSMYLCASSYTIAQAYEQYFGPGTRLTVT.

This chain links TRBV6-6 with TRBJ1-1; maybe TRBD1 (6 bases). The CDR3 extends over 12 amino acids. The V gene lost 5 bases and the J gene lost 5 bases, with 9 bases spanning the gap. The V gene's germline CDR1 is MNHNY and CDR2 SVGAGI (reference sequence). The CDR3 DNA reads as TGTGCCAGCAGTAGAGGGGGTACTGAAGCTTTCTTT. Amino acids: CASSRGGTEAFF.

The chain carries TRBV19 and TRBJ2-5; TRBD2 might be the D (6 bases). Trimming stripped 4 bases from V and 2 bases from J, with 14 bases between. This CDR3 contains 15 residues. Germline loops: CDR1 LNHDA, CDR2 SQIVND (reference sequence). The CDR3 DNA follows: TGTGCCAGTAGTACCGCGGCGGGGCAACAAGAGACCCAGTACTTC. Translating gives CASSTAAGQQETQYF.

The chain joins TRBV2 to TRBJ1-2; perhaps TRBD1 as D (5 bases). Trimming left V 6 bases short and J 5 bases short, with 13 bases between. Looked up from germline, CDR1 is SNHLY and CDR2 is FYNNEI. The length of the CDR3 is 13 residues. CDR3 loop: CASREGPSYGYTF. CDR3 sequence (DNA): TGTGCCAGCAGAGAGGGGCCTTCATATGGCTACACCTTC.

This chain uses TRBV29-1 with TRBJ2-6, with D possibly being TRBD2 (6 bases). The CDR3 is 18 amino acids. V gave up 5 bases and J gave up 0 bases, with 20 bases separating them. The germline gives CDR1 SQVTM, CDR2 ANQGSEA. CDR3 sequence (DNA): TGCAGCGTTCAACTCTATAGCGGTCAGGACTCTGGGGCCAACGTCCTGACTTTC. This codes for CSVQLYSGQDSGANVLTF.

The chain employs TRBV7-9 and TRBJ1-5; possible D gene TRBD1, 5 bases. V was shortened by 3 bases and J by 4 bases, with 7 bases between the two germline ends. Germline CDR1 reads SEHNR; CDR2 reads FQNEAQ (reference sequence). The CDR3 is 13 amino acids. CDR3 coding DNA: TGTGCCAGCAGCTTGGGGGAAAATCAGCCCCAGCATTTT. Translated, it gives CASSLGENQPQHF.

V and J are TRBV2 and TRBJ2-5; D may correspond to TRBD1 or TRBD2 (5 bases each). From germline, CDR1 is SNHLY and CDR2 FYNNEI. The CDR3 spans 12 residues. V lost 8 bases to trimming and J lost 2 bases, with 9 bases between them. CDR3 loop: CASGTRQETQYF. Here the CDR3 DNA reads TGTGCCAGCGGGACCAGACAAGAGACCCAGTACTTC.

The CDR3 loop is CASSLGPQGANEAFF. In DNA, the CDR3 is TGCGCCAGCAGCTTGGGGCCACAGGGGGCCAATGAAGCTTTCTTT. V gene TRBV5-1 combines with J gene TRBJ1-1, with 9 bases fitting TRBD1. V shed 0 bases and J 7 bases; nucleotides not matched to a gene: 7. The V gene's germline CDR1 is SGHRS and CDR2 YFSETQ. CDR3 length: 15 residues.

The rearrangement joins TRBV5-1 to TRBJ1-6; possibly TRBD1 for D (5 bases). Germline V gene lookup returns CDR1 SGHRS and CDR2 YFSETQ. CDR3 length: 15 residues. Trimming cost V 4 bases and J 7 bases, with 15 bases left between them. In DNA, the CDR3 is TGCGCCAGCAGCGAGGGCCCCCGGGGGAATTCACCCCTCCACTTT. Translated, it gives CASSEGPRGNSPLHF.

The J gene is TRBJ2-7, the V gene TRBV5-1; 11 bases align to TRBD1. J lost 6 bases, V lost 1 base, and 15 bases had no gene match. Germline CDR1 reads SGHRS; CDR2 reads YFSETQ. The CDR3 totals 18 residues. CDR3 sequence: CASSLISGQGVGFSEQYF. CDR3 DNA: TGCGCCAGCAGCTTGATTTCGGGACAGGGGGTCGGGTTCTCCGAGCAGTACTTC.

The chain recombines TRBV7-2 with TRBJ2-1; D call uncertain. Trimming stripped 1 base from V and 12 bases from J, with 10 bases between. This CDR3 region has 12 residues. The germline V gene encodes CDR1 SGHTA and CDR2 FQGNSA. CDR3 loop: CASSLVVSLQFF. The DNA of the CDR3 is TGTGCCAGCAGCTTAGTAGTAAGCCTGCAGTTCTTC.

The CDR3 region is CASSESVGFTETQYF. The CDR3, as DNA: TGTGCCAGCAGTGAATCGGTAGGGTTTACGGAGACCCAGTACTTC. The chain combines TRBV6-1 with TRBJ2-5; D uncertain. V was clipped by 2 bases and J by 5 bases, with 15 bases between them. This CDR3 is 15 amino acids long. Germline V gene lookup returns CDR1 MNHNS and CDR2 SASEGT.

The chain combines TRBV7-9 with TRBJ2-2, with D perhaps TRBD2 (5 bases). The CDR3 contains 14 residues. Germline V gene lookup returns CDR1 SEHNR and CDR2 FQNEAQ (reference sequence). V shed 5 bases and J shed 0 bases, with 7 bases lying between them. The CDR3 nucleotides read TGTGCCAGCAGCCTCGGGACGAACACCGGGGAGCTGTTTTTT. Amino acids: CASSLGTNTGELFF.

This clone was counted a single time. The chain is built from TRBV4-3 and TRBJ2-7; D is undetermined. Trimming took 5 bases from V and 0 from J, leaving 14 bases between them. This CDR3 spans 15 amino acids. Looked up from germline, CDR1 is LGHNA and CDR2 is YSLEER. CDR3 nucleotide sequence: TGCGCCAGCAGCAGAACTGCGGCAGACTCCTACGAGCAGTACTTC. It codes for CASSRTAADSYEQYF.

The genes are TRBV19 and TRBJ1-2; D gene unclear. The CDR3 is 15 residues long. V gave up 6 bases and J gave up 0 bases, with 14 bases separating them. Germline V gene data show CDR1 as LNHDA and CDR2 as SQIVND (reference sequence). This chain's CDR3 is CASSLGGKANYGYTF. The DNA of the CDR3 is TGTGCCAGTAGCCTGGGAGGGAAGGCTAACTATGGCTACACCTTC.

The chain combines TRBV4-2 with TRBJ2-5, with unresolved D. Germline CDR1 reads LGHNA; CDR2 reads YNFKEQ. V lost 0 bases and J lost 5, with 10 bases in between. This CDR3 contains 14 residues. CDR3 nucleotide sequence: TGTGCCAGCAGCCAAGATACGTGGCTTGAGACCCAGTACTTC. Protein sequence: CASSQDTWLETQYF.

This chain uses TRBV6-5 with TRBJ2-2; 7 nucleotides line up with TRBD1. CDR3 length equals 14 residues. Germline V lookup: CDR1 MNHEY, CDR2 SVGAGI. The V gene end was trimmed by 6 bases and the J gene end by 0 bases; junction bases not matched to a gene: 1. CDR3 in amino acids: CASRDRTNTGELFF. The DNA of the CDR3 is TGTGCCAGCAGGGACAGGACGAACACCGGGGAGCTGTTTTTT.

The gene calls are TRBV7-2 and TRBJ1-3; D ambiguous. V lost 2 bases to trimming and J lost 9 bases, with 17 bases between them. Looked up from germline, CDR1 is SGHTA and CDR2 is FQGNSA. The CDR3 is 15 amino acids. The CDR3 nucleotides are TGTGCCAGCAGCTTATACCCGGTACCATCGGGCACCATATATTTT. As protein: CASSLYPVPSGTIYF.

This chain joins TRBV15 and TRBJ1-2; 11 nucleotides align to TRBD1. Germline-derived CDR1 and CDR2 are LNHNV and YYDKDF (reference sequence). The CDR3 totals 17 residues. The J segment lost 1 base and the V segment lost 3 bases, leaving 7 bases of the junction unmatched. The CDR3 protein is CATSSQDRGPHNYGYTF. The CDR3 DNA reads as TGTGCCACCAGCAGTCAGGACAGGGGGCCACATAACTATGGCTACACCTTC.

The chain links TRBV10-3 to TRBJ1-6; no definite D call. Trimming left V 6 bases short and J 9 bases short, with 12 bases between. The V gene's germline CDR1 is ENHRY and CDR2 SYGVKD. CDR3 size: 13 residues. The CDR3 DNA follows: TGTGCCATCAGGGGTTCCAGTGGTTCACCCCTCCACTTT. It specifies CAIRGSSGSPLHF.

V gene TRBV28 combines with J gene TRBJ2-7; D is unresolved. The CDR3 is made up of 13 amino acids. The germline V gene has CDR1 MDHEN and CDR2 SYDVKM. The ends were cut back, 2 bases at V and 2 bases at J, with 7 bases in the middle. The CDR3 reads CASSLVQPYEQYF. The CDR3 DNA is TGTGCCAGCAGTTTAGTGCAACCCTACGAGCAGTACTTC.